This entry features one TCR beta chain sequence. Its antigen is undetermined. Using RNA template, CDR3s of TCR alpha and beta were amplified with iRepertoire arm-PCR. Input was 100-400 ng of tissue mRNA or PBMC total RNA. From the multiplex PCR reads, TCRdb called clonotypes with MiXCR, one entry per CDR3 protein. The table includes over 140,000 distinct CDR3 sequences, approximately 39% detected once. Germline CDR1 and CDR2: SGHDN and FVKESK. Trimming shortened V by 0 bases and J by 5 bases, and 11 bases separated the two germline ends. This CDR3 region has 14 residues. The data originate from a study of glioma-infiltrating T cells. Findings of the study overall: Above-expected tissue-blood divergence occurred in all gliomas, most in low-grade ones. Tissue and blood shared very few CDR3 sequences.

This sequence joins TRBV14 and TRBJ2-7; either TRBD1 or TRBD2 may supply D (5 bases each). This TCR derives from a human donor with low-grade glioma or glioblastoma, undergoing nonglioma brain surgery, or in good health (not recorded which). Sample: glioma tissue, nonneoplastic brain tissue, or PBMCs (not recorded which). DNA for the CDR3: TGTGCCAGCAGCCAAGATCTGGGGACCCACGAGCAGTACTTC. Encoded protein: CASSQDLGTHEQYF.